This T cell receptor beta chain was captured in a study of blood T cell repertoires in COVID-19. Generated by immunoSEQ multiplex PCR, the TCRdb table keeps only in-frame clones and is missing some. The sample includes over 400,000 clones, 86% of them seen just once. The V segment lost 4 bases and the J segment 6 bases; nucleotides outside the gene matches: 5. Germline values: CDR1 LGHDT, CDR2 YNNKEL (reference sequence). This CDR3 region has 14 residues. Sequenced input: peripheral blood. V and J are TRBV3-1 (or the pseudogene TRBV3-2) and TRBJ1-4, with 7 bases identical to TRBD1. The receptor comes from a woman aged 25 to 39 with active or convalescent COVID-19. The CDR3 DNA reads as TGTGCCAGCAGCCGGGACAGAGGGGATGAAAAACTGTTTTTT. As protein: CASSRDRGDEKLFF.